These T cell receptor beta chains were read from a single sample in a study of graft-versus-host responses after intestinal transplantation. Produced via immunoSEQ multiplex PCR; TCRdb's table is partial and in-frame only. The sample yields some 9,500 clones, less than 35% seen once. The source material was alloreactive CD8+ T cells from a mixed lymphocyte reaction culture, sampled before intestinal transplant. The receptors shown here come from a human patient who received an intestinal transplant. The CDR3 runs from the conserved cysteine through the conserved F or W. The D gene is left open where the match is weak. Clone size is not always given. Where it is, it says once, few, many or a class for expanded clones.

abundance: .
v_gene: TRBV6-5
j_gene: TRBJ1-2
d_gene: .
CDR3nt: TGTGCCAGCAGTTACGGGCCTAACTATGGCTACACCTTC
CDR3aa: CASSYGPNYGYTF

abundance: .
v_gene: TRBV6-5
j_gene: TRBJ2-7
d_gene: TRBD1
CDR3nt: TGTGCCAGCAGTTACACAGGGGCCACCTACGAGCAGTACTTC
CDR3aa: CASSYTGATYEQYF

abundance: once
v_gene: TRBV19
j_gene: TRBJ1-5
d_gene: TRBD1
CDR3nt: TGTGCCAGTAGGGCAGGGGGCGCGGGCAATCAGCCCCAGCATTTT
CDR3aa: CASRAGGAGNQPQHF

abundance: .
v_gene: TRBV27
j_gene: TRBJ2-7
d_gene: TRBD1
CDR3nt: TGTGCCAGCATCCCCGGGGACAGGGGTGGCGAGCAGTACTTC
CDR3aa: CASIPGDRGGEQYF

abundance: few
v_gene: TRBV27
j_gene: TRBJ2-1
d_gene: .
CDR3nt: TGTGCCAGCAGTTTAGGGTTAGCGAATGAGCAGTTCTTC
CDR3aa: CASSLGLANEQFF

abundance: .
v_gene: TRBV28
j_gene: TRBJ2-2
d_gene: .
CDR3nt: TGTGCCAGCAGTTTATGGGGGGCTTGGCAGGGGAGAACCGGGGAGCTGTTTTTT
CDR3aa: CASSLWGAWQGRTGELFF

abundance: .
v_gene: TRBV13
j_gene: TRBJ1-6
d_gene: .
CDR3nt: TGTGCCAGCAGCCAAGGGGGGGCAGGGAATTCACCCCTCCACTTT
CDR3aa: CASSQGGAGNSPLHF

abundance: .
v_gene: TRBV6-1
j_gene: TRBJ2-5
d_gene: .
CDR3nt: TGTGCCAGCAGTGATTCGGGACTCCCCCTGGGGGAGACCCAGTACTTC
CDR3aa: CASSDSGLPLGETQYF

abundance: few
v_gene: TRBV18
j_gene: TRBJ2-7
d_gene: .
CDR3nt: TGTGCCAGCTCACCTTGGGCTTACGAGCAGTACTTC
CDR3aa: CASSPWAYEQYF

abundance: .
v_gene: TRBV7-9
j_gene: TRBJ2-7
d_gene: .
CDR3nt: TGTGCCAGCAGCTCCCTACAGGATTTGGCCCACGAGCAGTACTTC
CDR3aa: CASSSLQDLAHEQYF

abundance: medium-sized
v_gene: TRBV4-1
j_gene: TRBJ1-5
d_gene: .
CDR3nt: TGCGCCAGCAGCCAAGTTGGCGGGGAATATCCCCAGCATTTT
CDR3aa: CASSQVGGEYPQHF

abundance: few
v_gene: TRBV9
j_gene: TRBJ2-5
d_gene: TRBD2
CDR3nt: TGTGCCAGCAGCGTTGGACGGGGGGGCCGGGAGACCCAGTACTTC
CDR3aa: CASSVGRGGRETQYF

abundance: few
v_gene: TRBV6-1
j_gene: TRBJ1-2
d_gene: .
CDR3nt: TGTGCCAGCAGTTTTTTGCCGGGAGGCTATGGCTACACCTTC
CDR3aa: CASSFLPGGYGYTF

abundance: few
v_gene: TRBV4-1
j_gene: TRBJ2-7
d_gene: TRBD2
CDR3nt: TGCGCCAGCAGCCAAGTCAGCGGGGGCGCCTACGAGCAGTACTTC
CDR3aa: CASSQVSGGAYEQYF

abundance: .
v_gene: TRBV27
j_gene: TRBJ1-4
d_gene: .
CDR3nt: TGTGCCAGCAGACCAGGGATTTATGAAAAACTGTTTTTT
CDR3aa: CASRPGIYEKLFF

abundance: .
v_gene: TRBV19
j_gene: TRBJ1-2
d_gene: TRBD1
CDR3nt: TGTGCCGGCGCAACAGGGGGTGGCGGCTACACCTTC
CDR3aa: CAGATGGGGYTF

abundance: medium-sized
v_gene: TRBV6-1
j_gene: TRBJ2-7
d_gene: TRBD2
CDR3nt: TGTGCCAGCGTGGAGGAACTAGCGGGGACCTACGAGCAGTACTTC
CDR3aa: CASVEELAGTYEQYF

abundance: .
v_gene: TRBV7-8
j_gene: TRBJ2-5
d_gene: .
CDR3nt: TGTGCCAGCAGCTGCCACAGGGACGGGGAAGAGACCCAGTACTTC
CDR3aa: CASSCHRDGEETQYF

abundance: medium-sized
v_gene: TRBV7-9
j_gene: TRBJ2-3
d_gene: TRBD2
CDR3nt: TGTGCCAGCAGCCCTAGCGGGGGGGCTTCGGATACGCAGTATTTT
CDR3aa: CASSPSGGASDTQYF

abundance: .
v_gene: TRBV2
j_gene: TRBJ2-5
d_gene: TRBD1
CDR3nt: TGTGCCAGCAGTGGGCCCACAGGGGGCGCGGGAGAGACCCAGTACTTC
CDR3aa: CASSGPTGGAGETQYF

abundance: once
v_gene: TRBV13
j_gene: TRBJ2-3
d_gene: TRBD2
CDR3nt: TGTGCCAGCAGCTCGGGACTAGTCCCAGATACGCAGTATTTT
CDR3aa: CASSSGLVPDTQYF

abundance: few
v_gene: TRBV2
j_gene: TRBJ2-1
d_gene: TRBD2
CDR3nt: TGTGCCAGCACCCAACAGACTAGCTGGGATGAGCAGTTCTTC
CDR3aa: CASTQQTSWDEQFF

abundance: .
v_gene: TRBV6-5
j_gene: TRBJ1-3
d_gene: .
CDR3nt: TGTGCCACCAAGATAGACGGGACTTCTGGAAACACCATATATTTT
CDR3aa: CATKIDGTSGNTIYF

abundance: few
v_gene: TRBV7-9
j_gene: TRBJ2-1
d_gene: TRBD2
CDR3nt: TGTGCCAGCAGCAGGGAGGGGACCTCCTACAATGAGCAGTTCTTC
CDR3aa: CASSREGTSYNEQFF

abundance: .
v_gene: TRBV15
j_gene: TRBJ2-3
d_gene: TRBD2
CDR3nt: TGTGCCACCAGCAGAGCCGGAGGACTAGTTCTACCACCAGATACGCAGTATTTT
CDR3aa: CATSRAGGLVLPPDTQYF

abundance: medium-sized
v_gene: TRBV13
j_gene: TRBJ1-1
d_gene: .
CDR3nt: TGTGCCAGCAGCGAGGGGGTTGGGGAAGCTTTCTTT
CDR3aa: CASSEGVGEAFF

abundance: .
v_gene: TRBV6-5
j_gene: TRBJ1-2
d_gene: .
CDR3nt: TGTGCCAGCAGTTACTCCCCAGGACAAGCTGGCTACACCTTC
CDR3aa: CASSYSPGQAGYTF

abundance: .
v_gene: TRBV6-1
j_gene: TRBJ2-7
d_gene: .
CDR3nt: TGTGCCAGCAGTGAAGTGTATAGCGGCGCCTACGAGCAGTACTTC
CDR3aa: CASSEVYSGAYEQYF

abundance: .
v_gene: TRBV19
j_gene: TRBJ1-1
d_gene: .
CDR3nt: TGTGCCAGTACCCCCTGGGGGGGTTACACTGAAGCTTTCTTT
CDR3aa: CASTPWGGYTEAFF

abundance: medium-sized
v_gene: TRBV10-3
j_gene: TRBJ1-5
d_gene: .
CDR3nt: TGTGCCATCAGTGAGGCCAGGGATAGCAATCAGCCCCAGCATTTT
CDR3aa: CAISEARDSNQPQHF

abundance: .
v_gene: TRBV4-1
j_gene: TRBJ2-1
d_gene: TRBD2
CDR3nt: TGCGCCAGCAGCCCGGGACTAGCGGGGAGAGTCTCCTACAATGAGCAGTTCTTC
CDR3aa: CASSPGLAGRVSYNEQFF

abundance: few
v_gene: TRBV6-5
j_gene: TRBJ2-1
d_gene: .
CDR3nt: TGTGCCAGCAGTTGGGGAAGGGAGAATGAGCAGTTCTTC
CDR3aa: CASSWGRENEQFF

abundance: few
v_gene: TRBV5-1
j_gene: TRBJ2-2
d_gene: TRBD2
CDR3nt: TGCGCCAGCAGCTCGACGGGGGGGCTTAACGGGGAGCTGTTTTTT
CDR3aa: CASSSTGGLNGELFF

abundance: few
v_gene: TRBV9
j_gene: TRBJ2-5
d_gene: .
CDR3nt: TGTGCCAGCAGCGTCTCAGGGAACCAAGAGACCCAGTACTTC
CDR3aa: CASSVSGNQETQYF

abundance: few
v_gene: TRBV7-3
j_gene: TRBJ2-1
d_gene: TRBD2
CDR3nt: TGTGCCAGCAGCATACTAGCGGGGGGGGACAATGAGCAGTTCTTC
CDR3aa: CASSILAGGDNEQFF

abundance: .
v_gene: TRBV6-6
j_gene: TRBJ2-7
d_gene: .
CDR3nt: TGTGCCAGCAGTATCGGACAGTCCTACGAGCAGTACTTC
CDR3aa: CASSIGQSYEQYF

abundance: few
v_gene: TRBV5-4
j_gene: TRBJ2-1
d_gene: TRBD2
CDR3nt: TGTGCCAGCAGCTTGAAAGGACTAGGGGATTACAATGAGCAGTTCTTC
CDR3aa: CASSLKGLGDYNEQFF

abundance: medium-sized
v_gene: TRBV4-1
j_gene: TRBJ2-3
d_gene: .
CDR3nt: TGCGCCAGCAGCCCACTGGACTTTAGCACAGATACGCAGTATTTT
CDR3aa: CASSPLDFSTDTQYF

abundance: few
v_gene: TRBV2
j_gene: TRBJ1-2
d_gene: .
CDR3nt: TGTGCCAGCATAGAGGGCCCGCAAAGGATATATGGCTACACCTTC
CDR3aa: CASIEGPQRIYGYTF

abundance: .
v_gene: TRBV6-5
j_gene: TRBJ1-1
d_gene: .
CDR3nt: TGTGCCAGCAGTTCTGTGAACACTGAAGCTTTCTTT
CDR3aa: CASSSVNTEAFF

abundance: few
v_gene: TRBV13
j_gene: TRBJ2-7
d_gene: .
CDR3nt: TGTGCCAGCAGCTTCGCAGGGTACTACGAGCAGTACTTC
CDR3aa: CASSFAGYYEQYF

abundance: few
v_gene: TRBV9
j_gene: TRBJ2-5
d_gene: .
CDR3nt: TGTGCCAGCAGCTGGGGAGGAGGAGTCCAAGAGACCCAGTACTTC
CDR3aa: CASSWGGGVQETQYF

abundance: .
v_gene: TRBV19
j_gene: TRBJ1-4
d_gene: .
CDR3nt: TGTGCCAGTAGTGAACTCGGGGCAGGAGGGGAAAAACTGTTTTTT
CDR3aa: CASSELGAGGEKLFF

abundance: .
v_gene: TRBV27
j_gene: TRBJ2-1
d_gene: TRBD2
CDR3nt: TGTGCCAGCAGTCCTACGCGGGGGAGGGTGCAGTTCTTC
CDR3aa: CASSPTRGRVQFF

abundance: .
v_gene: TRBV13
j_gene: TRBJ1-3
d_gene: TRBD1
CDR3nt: TGTGCCAGCAGCTCACAGGGGGCTGGAAACACCATATATTTT
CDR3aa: CASSSQGAGNTIYF

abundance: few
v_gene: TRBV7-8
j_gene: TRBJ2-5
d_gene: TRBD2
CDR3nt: TGTGCCAGCAGCTTAGGCGTAGCGGGGGGCCCCGGTCGAGGGACCCAGTACTTC
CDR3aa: CASSLGVAGGPGRGTQYF

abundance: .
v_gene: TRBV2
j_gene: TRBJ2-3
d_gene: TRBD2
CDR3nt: TGTGCCAGCTGGGGGGGGGAAAGCACAGATACGCAGTATTTT
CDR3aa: CASWGGESTDTQYF

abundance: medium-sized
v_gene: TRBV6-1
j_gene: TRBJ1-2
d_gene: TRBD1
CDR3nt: TGTGCCAGCAGTGGCGGGACAGTAACAGCCCATGGCTACACCTTC
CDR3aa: CASSGGTVTAHGYTF

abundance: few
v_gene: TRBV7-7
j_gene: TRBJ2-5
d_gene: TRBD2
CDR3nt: TGTGCTAGCAGCCCCGGGGGGGTTTTGGAGACCCAGTACTTC
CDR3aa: CASSPGGVLETQYF

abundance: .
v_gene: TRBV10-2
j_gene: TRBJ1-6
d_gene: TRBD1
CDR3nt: TGCGCCAGCAGTGACCCACGACAGGGGGATTCACCCCTCCACTTT
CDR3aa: CASSDPRQGDSPLHF

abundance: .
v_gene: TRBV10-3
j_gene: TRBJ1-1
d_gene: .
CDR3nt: TGTGCCATCAGTGACCCCGGGGGGGGGTACACTGAAGCTTTCTTT
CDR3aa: CAISDPGGGYTEAFF

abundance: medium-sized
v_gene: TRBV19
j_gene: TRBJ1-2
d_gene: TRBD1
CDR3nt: TGTGCCAGTAGTTATACAGGGGCCGAGTATGTCTATGGCTACACCTTC
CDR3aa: CASSYTGAEYVYGYTF

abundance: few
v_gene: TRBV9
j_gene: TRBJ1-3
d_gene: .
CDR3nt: TGTGCCAGCAGCGAAGGGGGATATGGAAACACCATATATTTT
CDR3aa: CASSEGGYGNTIYF

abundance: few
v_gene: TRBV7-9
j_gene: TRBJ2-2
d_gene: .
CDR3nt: TGTGCCAGCAGCTCAGGACTCACCGGGGAGCTGTTTTTT
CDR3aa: CASSSGLTGELFF

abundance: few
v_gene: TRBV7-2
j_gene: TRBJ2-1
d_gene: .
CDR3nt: TGTGCCAGCAGCTTAGCTTTGATACTGAACAATGAGCAGTTCTTC
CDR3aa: CASSLALILNNEQFF

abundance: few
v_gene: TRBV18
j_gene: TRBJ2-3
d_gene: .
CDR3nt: TGTGCCAGCTCGGGCGCAGGGTCAGATACGCAGTATTTT
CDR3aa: CASSGAGSDTQYF

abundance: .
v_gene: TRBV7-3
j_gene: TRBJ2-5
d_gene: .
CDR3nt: TGTGCCAGCAGCCCCGGGGTGGGTGTTGCCCAGTACTTC
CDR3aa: CASSPGVGVAQYF

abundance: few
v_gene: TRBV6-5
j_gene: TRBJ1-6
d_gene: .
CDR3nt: TGTGCCAGCACCCCCCGGGGTTTCGAGAATTCACCCCTCCACTTT
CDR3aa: CASTPRGFENSPLHF

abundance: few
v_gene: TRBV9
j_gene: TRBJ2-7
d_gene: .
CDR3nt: TGTGCCAGCAGCATAGGCGGCTTCTCCTACGAGCAGTACTTC
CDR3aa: CASSIGGFSYEQYF